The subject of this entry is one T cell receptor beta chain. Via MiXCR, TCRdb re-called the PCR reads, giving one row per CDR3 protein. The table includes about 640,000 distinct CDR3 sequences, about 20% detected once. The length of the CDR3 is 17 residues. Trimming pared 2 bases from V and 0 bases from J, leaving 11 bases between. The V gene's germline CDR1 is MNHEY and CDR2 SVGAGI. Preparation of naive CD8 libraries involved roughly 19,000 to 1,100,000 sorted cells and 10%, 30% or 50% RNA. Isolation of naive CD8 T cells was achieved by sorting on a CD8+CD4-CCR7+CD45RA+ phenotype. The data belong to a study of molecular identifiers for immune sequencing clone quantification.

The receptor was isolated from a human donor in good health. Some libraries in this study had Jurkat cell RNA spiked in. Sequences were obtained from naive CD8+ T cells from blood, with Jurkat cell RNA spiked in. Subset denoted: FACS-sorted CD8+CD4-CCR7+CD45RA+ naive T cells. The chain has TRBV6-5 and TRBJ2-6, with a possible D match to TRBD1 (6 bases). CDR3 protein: CASSYGQLGSGANVLTF. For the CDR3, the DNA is TGTGCCAGCAGTTACGGACAGTTAGGCTCTGGGGCCAACGTCCTGACTTTC.